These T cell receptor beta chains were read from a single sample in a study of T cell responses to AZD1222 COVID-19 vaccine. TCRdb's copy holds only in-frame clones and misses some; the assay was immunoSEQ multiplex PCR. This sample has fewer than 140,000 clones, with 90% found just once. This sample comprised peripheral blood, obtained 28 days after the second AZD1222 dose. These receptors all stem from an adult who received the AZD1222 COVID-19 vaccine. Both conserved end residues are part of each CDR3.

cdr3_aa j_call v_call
CATRAAAIGSEQYF TRBJ2-7 TRBV2
CASSLYAGRNTGELFF TRBJ2-2 TRBV27
CASSQILPGGFFYEQYF TRBJ2-7 TRBV14
CASSSITTENSPLHF TRBJ1-6 TRBV5-1
CATGQRVAYYEQYF TRBJ2-7 TRBV3-1/TRBV3-2
CASSYSPGQMGPGELFF TRBJ2-2 TRBV5-4
CASSSGRPILTSTDTQYF TRBJ2-3 TRBV7-8
CASSFRTGGRAEAFF TRBJ1-1 TRBV5-1
CSTGLAGQETQYF TRBJ2-5 TRBV29-1
CAISANRDGYTF TRBJ1-2 TRBV10-3
CASSTDRGPYNEQFF TRBJ2-1 TRBV19
CASSLVTGRRGNQPQHF TRBJ1-5 TRBV7-2
CASSGTSTGELFF TRBJ2-2 TRBV9
CASSGEGGYTEAFF TRBJ1-1 TRBV5-1
CASRPNRAKQPQHF TRBJ1-5 TRBV28
CASSPGTDWIYGYTF TRBJ1-2 TRBV9
CASSLLGGATDTQYF TRBJ2-3 TRBV27
CASRGGGREQYF TRBJ2-7 TRBV12-3/TRBV12-4
CASSMRSMNTEAFF TRBJ1-1 TRBV19
CCSAGRRLSGSPLHF TRBJ1-6 TRBV6-5
CASSSYTLDEQYF TRBJ2-7 TRBV7-3
CASNGGNRDQPQHF TRBJ1-5 TRBV9
CASNKGREYQPQHF TRBJ1-5 TRBV19
CAWKQDNQPQHF TRBJ1-5 TRBV30
CASQAGGPGDTQYF TRBJ2-3 TRBV7-2